This TCR beta chain was captured by sequencing in a study of T cell changes during pregnancy in multiple sclerosis. Clones were read by immunoSEQ multiplex PCR, and TCRdb kept only the in-frame ones, dropping some. The data hold 70,000 to 95,000 clones, with approximately 91% observed a single time. With 2 bases removed from V and 4 bases from J, the gap between germline ends came to 11 bases. Germline CDR1 MNHEY, CDR2 SMNVEV (reference sequence). The CDR3 is 14 residues long. The chain uses TRBV27 and TRBJ1-2; D is possibly TRBD1 (6 bases). The receptor comes from a female donor with multiple sclerosis, enrolled in a pregnancy study. The source was peripheral blood, collected before pregnancy. CDR3 amino acids: CASSLQGPVYGYTF. CDR3 bases: TGTGCCAGCAGTTTACAGGGGCCGGTCTATGGCTACACCTTC.